In this sample, the clone carrying this T cell receptor beta chain turned up a few times. Its antigen remains unidentified. Germline and junction disagree at one end, which may indicate a read error. The protocol was immunoSEQ multiplex PCR, while the TCRdb copy is restricted to in-frame clones and leaves out a portion. The sample has 80,000 to 95,000 clones, almost 75% seen once. The source of the sample is a study of CD8 T cell repertoires and HIV-1 epitope variants. CDR1 is LNHNV and CDR2 is YYDKDF in the germline V gene (reference sequence). This CDR3 has 16 amino acids. Whole-study results and caveats: Some ten antigen-specific TCR beta clonotypes were found; more than five seemed cross-reactive to variants.

This TCR was recovered from a male donor with HIV. The rearrangement joins TRBV15 to TRBJ2-3; TRBD2 matches 8 bases. Sequencing used uncultured baseline CD8+ T cells from peripheral blood mononuclear cells (PBMCs). CDR3 residues: CATSSDRGGRTNTQYF. CDR3 bases: TGTGCCACCAGCAGCGACCGGGGGGGGCGCACAAATACGCAGTATTTT.